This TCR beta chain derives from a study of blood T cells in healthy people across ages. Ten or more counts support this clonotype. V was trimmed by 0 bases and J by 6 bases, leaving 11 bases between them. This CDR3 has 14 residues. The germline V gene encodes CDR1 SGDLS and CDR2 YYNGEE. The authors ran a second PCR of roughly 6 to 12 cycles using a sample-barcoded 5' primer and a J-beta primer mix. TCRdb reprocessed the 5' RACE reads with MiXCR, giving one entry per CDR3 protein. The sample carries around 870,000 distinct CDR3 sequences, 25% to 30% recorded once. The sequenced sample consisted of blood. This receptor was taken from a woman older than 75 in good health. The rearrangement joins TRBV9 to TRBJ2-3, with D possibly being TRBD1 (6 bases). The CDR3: CASSVARGSDTQYF. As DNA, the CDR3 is TGTGCCAGCAGCGTAGCAAGGGGGTCGGATACGCAGTATTTT. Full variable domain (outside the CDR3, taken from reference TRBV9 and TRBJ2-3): DSGVTQTPKHLITATGQRVTLRCSPRSGDLSVYWYQQSLDQGLQFLIQYYNGEERAKGNILERFSAQQFPDLHSELNLSSLELGDSALYFCASSVARGSDTQYFGPGTRLTVL.